The sample holds many counts of the clone carrying this T cell receptor beta chain. What it binds is not known. This sample was taken from a study of shared clonotypes between healthy human individuals. Turning to the study itself: Each donor's CD8 memory used one plate, CD8 naive two, each CD4 subset three.

Study observations and caveats: Deeper or shallower sequencing was expected to change how clonotypes are shared among donors.

In replicate PCRs of sorted subsets, about 190 ng DNA, approximately 28,000 T cell genomes, was used. Under the authors' procedure: Filtering of immunoSEQ junctional sequences could not match full-length read filtering. TCRdb keeps only in-frame clones here, not all; method: immunoSEQ multiplex PCR. D and trimming were read from the DNA, whereas the V and J calls and clone size are those reported in that table. The table includes about 1 million clones, under 80% detected once. Germline V lookup: CDR1 SGHNT, CDR2 YYREEE (reference sequence). The CDR3 spans 13 residues. V was cut by 4 bases and J by 0 bases, with 7 bases left in between.

This sequence was found in a man aged 18-30 years in good health. The source material was memory CD4+ T cells sorted from blood. The subset: CD45RA-negative fraction. V and J are TRBV5-4 and TRBJ1-1; tentative D call: TRBD1 (5 bases). The CDR3 reads CASSGGVNTEAFF. The DNA of the CDR3 is TGTGCCAGCAGCGGGGGGGTGAACACTGAAGCTTTCTTT. Complete variable domain (other parts from reference TRBV5-4 and TRBJ1-1): ETGVTQSPTHLIKTRGQQVTLRCSSQSGHNTVSWYQQALGQGPQFIFQYYREEENGRGNFPPRFSGLQFPNYSSELNVNALELDDSALYLCASSGGVNTEAFFGQGTRLTVV.